The rows below give T cell receptor beta chains drawn from one sample of a study of T cells in Graves' hyperthyroidism and ophthalmopathy. TCRdb reprocessed the multiplex PCR reads with MiXCR, giving one entry per CDR3 protein. The sample includes roughly 250,000 distinct CDR3 sequences, roughly 22% of them seen just once. Sequences were obtained from blood. These receptor sequences come from a man aged 30-40 years with Graves' ophthalmopathy. The CDR3 runs from the conserved cysteine through the conserved F or W. A D gene is named only where the DNA matches it firmly. Part of the rows lack a size; the others show once, few, many or a class for expanded clones.

cdr3_nt cdr3_aa clone_size j_call d_call v_call
TGTGCCTGGAAAATGGGGAGGGGTTATGAAAAACTGTTTTTT CAWKMGRGYEKLFF many TRBJ1-4 . TRBV30
TGTGCCTGCTGGACAGGGGAAACTGAAGCTTTCTTT CACWTGETEAFF few TRBJ1-1 TRBD1 TRBV30
TGTGCCAGCAGTTTATTAGGAAGCTTATACGAGCAGTACTTC CASSLLGSLYEQYF . TRBJ2-7 . TRBV28
TGTGCCAGCTCACCACTGAATTTCGGGGGTAACACTGAAGCTTTCTTT CASSPLNFGGNTEAFF few TRBJ1-1 . TRBV18
TGTGCCAGCAGTTTATCGGCGGCCACAGATACGCAGTATTTT CASSLSAATDTQYF . TRBJ2-3 . TRBV27
TGTGCCAGCAGCGTAGAAGTTAGCGCCTACTCCTACGAGCAGTACTTC CASSVEVSAYSYEQYF many TRBJ2-7 . TRBV9
TGTGCCAGCAGCGTAGGGGACAGCCACTTCTATGGCTACACCTTC CASSVGDSHFYGYTF few TRBJ1-2 TRBD1 TRBV9
TGTGCCAGCAGCGGAGACAGATCCGCCTGGTACGAGCAGTACTTC CASSGDRSAWYEQYF few TRBJ2-7 . TRBV12-3/TRBV12-4
TGTGCCAGCAGTGGGACAGGGGGGAACACCGGGGAGCTGTTTTTT CASSGTGGNTGELFF . TRBJ2-2 TRBD1 TRBV28
TGTGCCAGCAGTTTTTTAGCGGGAGGGGGAAAGACCCAGTACTTC CASSFLAGGGKTQYF few TRBJ2-5 TRBD2 TRBV28
TGTGCCAGCAGTTTAAAGGCAGGTGGTGAGCAGTACTTC CASSLKAGGEQYF . TRBJ2-7 . TRBV12-3/TRBV12-4
TGTGCCAGCAGCTTTAACTCGGGGCCCATTGGAGAGACCCAGTACTTC CASSFNSGPIGETQYF few TRBJ2-5 . TRBV7-9
TGTGCCAGCAGCGTAGGGAGTTTGAACACTGAAGCTTTCTTT CASSVGSLNTEAFF . TRBJ1-1 . TRBV9
TGCGCCAGCAGCTGGACAGGGGGGAGCGAGCAGTACTTC CASSWTGGSEQYF many TRBJ2-7 TRBD1 TRBV5-1
TGCAGTGCCTGGACAGGGGAACTCAATCAGCCCCAGCATTTT CSAWTGELNQPQHF . TRBJ1-5 TRBD1 TRBV20-1
TGCAGCGTTGCCCGCGGAGTGAACACTGAAGCTTTCTTT CSVARGVNTEAFF . TRBJ1-1 . TRBV29-1
TGCGCCAGCAGCAACTCGTACGAGCAGTACTTC CASSNSYEQYF many TRBJ2-7 . TRBV5-1
TGCGCCAGCAGACCCCGGGACGGACTGTCTGGGGCCAACGTCCTGACTTTC CASRPRDGLSGANVLTF many TRBJ2-6 . TRBV5-1
TGCAGTGCTCTGAAGGGAGGAGCGGGTGACAATGAGCAGTTCTTC CSALKGGAGDNEQFF many TRBJ2-1 . TRBV20-1
TGTGCCAGCAGACGGGCTAGCGGGAGGGCCTACAATGAGCAGTTCTTC CASRRASGRAYNEQFF few TRBJ2-1 TRBD2 TRBV7-2
TGCAGTGCTCACGACAGGAACCAAGAGACCCAGTACTTC CSAHDRNQETQYF . TRBJ2-5 . TRBV20-1
TGTGCCAGCACACAATCCGGGACTGGGGGCTACGAGCAGTACTTC CASTQSGTGGYEQYF few TRBJ2-7 . TRBV28
TGTGCCACCGGTCCCGCGTGGGGGGACTACACCTTC CATGPAWGDYTF few TRBJ1-2 . TRBV15
TGTGCCAGCAGCTTAAGGACTAGCGTGAACACCGGGGAGCTGCTTTTT CASSLRTSVNTGELLF . TRBJ2-2 TRBD2 TRBV7-3
TGCGCCAGCAGTGAGTCGCCGTACCAGAGCTCCTACGAGCAGTACTTC CASSESPYQSSYEQYF many TRBJ2-7 . TRBV10-2
TGTGCCAGCAGCCCCGGGACAGGCAATGAGCAGTTCTTC CASSPGTGNEQFF . TRBJ2-1 TRBD1 TRBV27
TGTGCCTGGAGCGTGGGGGTATCTGGGGCAGCTAACTATGGCTACACCTTC CAWSVGVSGAANYGYTF few TRBJ1-2 . TRBV30
TGCGCCAGCAGCTTGGAACAGGGGGCCGCAGCTTTCTTT CASSLEQGAAAFF few TRBJ1-1 TRBD1 TRBV5-1
TGCAGTGCTAGCACCAATCAAGGGAGGGCAATGAACACTGAAGCTTTCTTT CSASTNQGRAMNTEAFF many TRBJ1-1 . TRBV20-1
TGTGCCAGCTGGTACGGCTCTGGAAACACCATATATTTT CASWYGSGNTIYF many TRBJ1-3 . TRBV28
TGTGCTAGTGGTTTGGCCGGGATTGGGGATGAAAAACTGTTTTTT CASGLAGIGDEKLFF . TRBJ1-4 . TRBV12-5
TGTGCCAGCAGTACCCCATCGTGGACTAATGAAAAACTGTTTTTT CASSTPSWTNEKLFF few TRBJ1-4 . TRBV28
TGCAGTGCTAGAGATTTTCGGGGCGGAAACACTGAAGCTTTCTTT CSARDFRGGNTEAFF . TRBJ1-1 . TRBV20-1
TGTGCCAGCAGCGTTACAAGAGACAGCGAGCAGTACTTC CASSVTRDSEQYF few TRBJ2-7 . TRBV6-1
TGCAGCGTTTGTTTGGGGGTTGCCTACGAGCAGTACTTC CSVCLGVAYEQYF . TRBJ2-7 . TRBV29-1
TGTGCCAGCAGCCCTCGACTAGCGGGAAGCGATGAGCAGTTCTTC CASSPRLAGSDEQFF . TRBJ2-1 TRBD2 TRBV7-2
TGTGCCAGCACCAGACAGGGGGCCTTTCGAGACAATGAGCAGTTCTTC CASTRQGAFRDNEQFF many TRBJ2-1 TRBD1 TRBV11-3
TGTGCCAGCAGTTACTCGACGGGACAAGAGGGGAATTCACCCCTCCACTTT CASSYSTGQEGNSPLHF few TRBJ1-6 . TRBV6-6
TGCAGTGCTAGTGTGGGGAACTCCTACAATGAGCAGTTCTTC CSASVGNSYNEQFF . TRBJ2-1 . TRBV20-1
TGTGCCAGCAGCTTTTCGGTGAACACTGAAGCTTTCTTT CASSFSVNTEAFF many TRBJ1-1 . TRBV7-3
TGTGCCTGGCGGCGGAGGGGGGATACTGAAGCTTTCTTT CAWRRRGDTEAFF many TRBJ1-1 . TRBV30
TGCAGTGCTAGAGAACCGGGACAGGGTGGTAGTAATTCACCCCTCCACTTT CSAREPGQGGSNSPLHF many TRBJ1-6 TRBD1 TRBV20-1
TGTGCCAGCGGCAGGGGGCAAGAGACCCAGTACTTC CASGRGQETQYF few TRBJ2-5 TRBD1 TRBV28